One sample yielded the 31 T cell receptor beta chains listed below, sequenced in a study of T cell changes during pregnancy in multiple sclerosis. The assay was immunoSEQ multiplex PCR, and TCRdb's table has in-frame clones only and misses some. The sample holds around 36,000 clones, 90% seen once. This specimen consisted of CD4+ T cells from peripheral blood mononuclear cells, obtained in the third trimester of pregnancy. These receptor sequences come from a female donor with multiple sclerosis, enrolled in a pregnancy study.

V is TRBV7-6 and J is TRBJ2-1; 12 positions match TRBD2. Germline CDR1 and CDR2: SGHVS and FNYEAQ. The CDR3 contains 15 residues. V lost 4 bases to trimming and J lost 4 bases; unmatched junction nucleotides: 2. CDR3 nucleotide sequence: TGTGCCAGCAGCTGGGGGACTAGCGGGTACAATGAGCAGTTCTTC. Translation: CASSWGTSGYNEQFF.

The chain combines TRBV4-2 with TRBJ2-1; perhaps TRBD2 as D (6 bases). The V gene's germline CDR1 is LGHNA and CDR2 YNFKEQ. The CDR3 loop spans 20 amino acids. Trimming took off 4 bases at V and 1 base at J, with 26 bases between the two ends. The chain's CDR3 is CASSPLGAGGSTRSYNEQFF. As DNA, the CDR3 is TGTGCCAGCAGCCCTCTCGGAGCGGGTGGATCAACGAGGTCCTACAATGAGCAGTTCTTC.

As DNA, the CDR3 is TGTGCCAGCAGTTTAGCGGGTTCGAACACCGGGGAGCTGTTTTTT. Protein sequence: CASSLAGSNTGELFF. The chain carries TRBV28 and TRBJ2-2; TRBD2 is a possible D gene (5 bases). The V gene lost 2 bases and the J gene lost 0 bases, with 7 bases spanning the gap. CDR1 and CDR2 from the germline V gene are MDHEN and SYDVKM. The CDR3 loop spans 15 amino acids.

This sequence joins TRBV4-1 and TRBJ2-5; D perhaps matches TRBD2 (5 bases). The CDR3 sequence is 14 residues long. Germline assignment: CDR1 MGHRA and CDR2 YSYEKL. Trimming took off 0 bases at V and 7 bases at J, with 12 bases between the two ends. CDR3 coding DNA: TGCGCCAGCAGCCAAGATTGGACTTTGCGGACCCAGTACTTC. Its protein product is CASSQDWTLRTQYF.

The V and J genes are TRBV25-1 and TRBJ2-2, with D maybe TRBD1 (5 bases). V was pared by 4 bases and J by 1 base, with 7 bases between. The CDR3 has 14 amino acids. Germline V gene lookup returns CDR1 MGHDK and CDR2 SYGVNS. The CDR3 is CASSVGQNTGELFF. The CDR3 region has the DNA TGTGCCAGCAGTGTTGGACAGAACACCGGGGAGCTGTTTTTT.

The chain has TRBV7-8 and TRBJ2-5, with 8 nucleotides matching TRBD1. CDR1 and CDR2 (germline): SGHVS, FQNEAQ. CDR3 length: 13 amino acids. V lost 5 bases, J lost 2 bases, and 1 base stayed unmatched. The DNA of the CDR3 is TGTGCCAGCAGCCGGGACAGGCAAGAGACCCAGTACTTC. This codes for CASSRDRQETQYF.

J is TRBJ2-1 and V is TRBV11-2; the D gene is possibly TRBD2 (5 bases). CDR1 is SGHAT, CDR2 FQNNGV, per germline. Trimming left V 1 base short and J 1 base short, with 8 bases between. This CDR3 region has 15 residues. The CDR3 spells CASSLGRGSYNEQFF. The CDR3 DNA reads TGTGCCAGCAGCTTAGGGAGAGGGTCCTACAATGAGCAGTTCTTC. The full variable domain, with the rest looked up from reference TRBV11-2 and TRBJ2-1, is EAGVAQSPRYKIIEKRQSVAFWCNPISGHATLYWYQQILGQGPKLLIQFQNNGVVDDSQLPKDRFSAERLKGVDSTLKIQPAKLEDSAVYLCASSLGRGSYNEQFFGPGTRLTVL.

CDR3 bases: TGTGCCAGCAGCGAGAGGGGCGCAGGGGGCAGCACTGAAGCTTTCTTT. As protein: CASSERGAGGSTEAFF. The J gene is TRBJ1-1, the V gene TRBV9, with 8 bases matching TRBD1. The CDR3 has 16 amino acids. Germline V lookup: CDR1 SGDLS, CDR2 YYNGEE. The V gene end was trimmed by 3 bases and the J gene end by 4 bases; junction bases not matched to a gene: 11.

V usage is TRBV28 and J usage is TRBJ2-2, with D uncertain. Looked up from germline, CDR1 is MDHEN and CDR2 is SYDVKM. V lost 4 bases and J lost 7, with 10 bases in between. The CDR3 has 13 residues. In DNA, the CDR3 is TGTGCCAGCAGTTCAAGTCGGAGCGGGGAGCTGTTTTTT. It translates to CASSSSRSGELFF.

The rearrangement joins TRBV6-1 to TRBJ1-6; no reliable D call. CDR1 MNHNS and CDR2 SASEGT come from the germline V gene. This CDR3 is built from 11 residues. The V gene lost 3 bases and the J gene lost 12 bases, with 6 bases spanning the gap. The CDR3: CASSELRPLHF. The DNA of the CDR3 is TGTGCCAGCAGTGAGTTGAGACCCCTCCACTTT.

This rearrangement joins TRBV5-1 to TRBJ1-4; possible D gene TRBD1, 5 bases. Germline assignment: CDR1 SGHRS and CDR2 YFSETQ. This CDR3 comprises 16 residues. Trimming took 0 bases from V and 4 from J, leaving 13 bases between them. CDR3 DNA: TGCGCCAGCAGCTTGGCAGGACCCCAGGGTAATGAAAAACTGTTTTTT. As protein: CASSLAGPQGNEKLFF.

This clone has only one observation. The chain is built from TRBV5-1 and TRBJ2-1; 10 bases are shared with TRBD2. Germline values: CDR1 SGHRS, CDR2 YFSETQ. Trimming took 2 bases from V and 5 from J; bases not matched to a gene: 1. CDR3 size: 14 residues. CDR3: CASSFGTSDNEQFF. The CDR3 bases are TGCGCCAGCAGCTTCGGGACTAGCGACAATGAGCAGTTCTTC.

The CDR3 DNA is TGTGCCAGTAGTATAGTCGATGAGCAGTTCTTC. Amino acids: CASSIVDEQFF. This rearrangement joins TRBV19 to TRBJ2-1, with D hard to call. V was pared by 1 base and J by 8 bases, with 3 bases between. The CDR3 extends over 11 amino acids. Germline values: CDR1 LNHDA, CDR2 SQIVND (reference sequence).

The chain joins TRBV7-2 to TRBJ2-3, with TRBD2 matching 11 bases. The CDR3 runs to 18 residues. V lost 4 bases and J lost 3; bases outside the gene matches: 12. The germline gives CDR1 SGHTA, CDR2 FQGNSA. The CDR3 DNA sequence: TGTGCCAGCAGCTCATTTACGATAGCGGGAGGGTTAACAGATACGCAGTATTTT. It encodes CASSSFTIAGGLTDTQYF.

This rearrangement joins TRBV6-1 to TRBJ2-7; 10 positions match TRBD1. CDR3 length: 14 amino acids. V was pared by 3 bases and J by 4 bases, with 3 bases of the junction left unmatched. Germline CDR1 and CDR2: MNHNS and SASEGT. For the CDR3, the DNA is TGTGCCAGCAGTGAGACAGGGGGCCCTTACGAGCAGTACTTC. This translates into CASSETGGPYEQYF.

This chain uses TRBV5-1 with TRBJ2-5; 9 bases fit TRBD2. Germline lookup yields CDR1 SGHRS and CDR2 YFSETQ. There are 16 residues in the CDR3. With 3 bases clipped from V and 6 bases from J, the junction kept 12 bases outside the gene matches. The CDR3 DNA reads TGCGCCAGCAGCTCAGGGATTAGCGGGAGTTTGAAGACCCAGTACTTC. It translates to CASSSGISGSLKTQYF.

This clone appeared a single time. V usage is TRBV4-3 and J usage is TRBJ2-2; tentative D call: TRBD2 (5 bases). Trimming left V 0 bases short and J 6 bases short, with 11 bases between. CDR3 length: 15 residues. The germline CDR1 and CDR2 sequences are LGHNA and YSLEER. CDR3 coding DNA: TGCGCCAGCAGCCAAGACCCCGGGGTCCCCGGGGAGCTGTTTTTT. Translation gives CASSQDPGVPGELFF.

The rearrangement joins TRBV29-1 to TRBJ1-1; a possible D gene is TRBD1 (6 bases). In germline, CDR1 is SQVTM, CDR2 ANQGSEA. Trimming removed 4 bases at V and 1 base at J, with 13 bases between. The CDR3 sequence is 14 residues long. The CDR3 loop is CSVGSRGANTEAFF. CDR3 coding DNA: TGCAGCGTTGGTTCGCGGGGGGCGAACACTGAAGCTTTCTTT. Looking up the rest from reference TRBV29-1 and TRBJ1-1 gives the full variable domain: SAVISQKPSRDICQRGTSLTIQCQVDSQVTMMFWYRQQPGQSLTLIATANQGSEATYESGFVIDKFPISRPNLTFSTLTVSNMSPEDSSIYLCSVGSRGANTEAFFGQGTRLTVV.

The V and J genes are TRBV7-9 and TRBJ1-1, with TRBD1 as a possible D gene (5 bases). The CDR3 is 15 residues long. CDR1 and CDR2 (germline): SEHNR, FQNEAQ (reference sequence). Trimming shortened V by 3 bases and J by 1 base, and 12 bases separated the two germline ends. CDR3 nucleotides: TGTGCCAGCAGCTTTGGAGGGGCGGGGAACACTGAAGCTTTCTTT. Residues: CASSFGGAGNTEAFF.

This clone came up once. V and J are TRBV9 and TRBJ1-1; no firm D call. Trimming took 3 bases from V and 8 from J, leaving 14 bases between them. Germline V gene sequence: CDR1 SGDLS, CDR2 YYNGEE. The CDR3 totals 13 residues. DNA of the CDR3: TGTGCCAGCAGCGCCTCGCACTTATCAGAAGCTTTCTTT. Protein: CASSASHLSEAFF.

This clone was seen just once. The chain combines TRBV28 with TRBJ2-1; D not certain. CDR1 is MDHEN, CDR2 SYDVKM, per germline. Trimming took 7 bases from V and 7 from J, leaving 14 bases between them. The CDR3 sequence is 13 residues long. This chain's CDR3 is CASMTRGQNEQFF. CDR3 in DNA: TGTGCCAGCATGACGAGAGGTCAGAATGAGCAGTTCTTC.

This chain links TRBV19 with TRBJ1-2; the match to TRBD1 covers 9 bases. Germline trimming cut 6 bases from V and 4 bases from J; bases unmatched to any gene: 9. CDR1 is LNHDA, CDR2 SQIVND, per germline (reference sequence). This CDR3 comprises 15 residues. The CDR3 loop is CASSRTGGQGYGYTF. The DNA of the CDR3 is TGTGCCAGTAGCCGAACGGGGGGACAGGGCTATGGCTACACCTTC.

The CDR3 DNA is TGCGCCAGCAGCTTGGGGTTAGCGGGAGGGAGACCCTCCTACAATGAGCAGTTCTTC. It translates to CASSLGLAGGRPSYNEQFF. The gene calls are TRBV5-1 and TRBJ2-1, with 11 bases matching TRBD2. The CDR3 is 19 residues long. V lost 0 bases to trimming and J lost 0 bases; unmatched junction nucleotides: 8. Looked up from germline, CDR1 is SGHRS and CDR2 is YFSETQ.

This clone has more than one count but fewer than ten. V and J are TRBV5-1 and TRBJ1-4, with D unresolved. Germline-derived CDR1 and CDR2 are SGHRS and YFSETQ. The CDR3 is 15 amino acids. V was pared by 1 base and J by 2 bases, with 9 bases between. The CDR3: CASSLIPDTNEKLFF. For the CDR3, the DNA is TGCGCCAGCAGCTTGATCCCAGATACTAATGAAAAACTGTTTTTT.

CDR3 in amino acids: CASRPRGRSEQYF. The CDR3 DNA follows: TGTGCCAGCAGGCCCCGGGGTAGGAGCGAGCAGTACTTC. This sequence joins TRBV6-5 and TRBJ2-7; perhaps TRBD2 as D (5 bases). This CDR3 has 13 residues. The germline V gene has CDR1 MNHEY and CDR2 SVGAGI. The V end lost 6 bases, the J end lost 6 bases, and 15 bases lay between the germline ends.

A word on this clone: Distinct nucleotide sequences in the sample also encode this CDR3. The J gene is TRBJ1-2, the V gene TRBV5-1, with 9 bases aligning to TRBD1. Looked up from germline, CDR1 is SGHRS and CDR2 is YFSETQ. The CDR3 has 15 amino acids. Losses at the gene ends were 0 bases for V and 5 bases for J; bases not matched to a gene: 5. CDR3 nucleotides: TGCGCCAGCAGCTTGGATGGACAGGGGCTTTATGGCTACACCTTC. Translated, it gives CASSLDGQGLYGYTF.

The V and J genes are TRBV6-1 and TRBJ1-5; D may be TRBD1 (6 bases). Trimming left V 2 bases short and J 4 bases short, with 12 bases between. The germline V gene has CDR1 MNHNS and CDR2 SASEGT. The length of the CDR3 is 15 residues. The CDR3 coding sequence is TGTGCCAGCAGTGAACGAAGACAGGAGAATCAGCCCCAGCATTTT. Translating it yields CASSERRQENQPQHF.

CDR3 bases: TGCGCCAGCGGGCCGACAGGGGGCGGCGAGACCCAGTACTTC. Amino acids: CASGPTGGGETQYF. The V and J genes are TRBV5-1 and TRBJ2-5, with 10 bases aligning to TRBD1. Trimming at V came to 7 bases and at J to 5 bases, leaving 8 bases not matched to a gene. The germline V gene encodes CDR1 SGHRS and CDR2 YFSETQ. This CDR3 is built from 14 residues.

The V call is TRBV2, the J call TRBJ2-7, with 9 bases identical to TRBD2. The CDR3 is 15 amino acids. The V and J ends lost 6 bases and 3 bases, in that order; junction bases with no gene match: 9. Germline CDR1 and CDR2: SNHLY and FYNNEI. CDR3 sequence (DNA): TGTGCCAGCAGGGGAGGACTAGCGCGAAGCTACGAGCAGTACTTC. Translated, it gives CASRGGLARSYEQYF.

The chain joins TRBV6-5 to TRBJ2-1; 10 nucleotides agree with TRBD2. Germline-derived CDR1 and CDR2 are MNHEY and SVGAGI. Trimming cost V 4 bases and J 5 bases; bases outside gene matches: 8. The CDR3 extends over 16 amino acids. CDR3 DNA sequence: TGTGCCAGCAGTTCCTGGACTAGCGGAGGGCACAATGAGCAGTTCTTC. This translates into CASSSWTSGGHNEQFF.

The gene calls are TRBV30 and TRBJ1-1, with 9 bases that match TRBD1. V lost 2 bases, J lost 12 bases, and 10 bases stayed unmatched. This CDR3 is built from 13 residues. Germline V gene data show CDR1 as GTSNPN and CDR2 as SVGIG (reference sequence). DNA of the CDR3: TGTGCCTGGAGTTTGAACAGGGGGCAGGTGACTTTCTTT. Amino acid sequence: CAWSLNRGQVTFF.